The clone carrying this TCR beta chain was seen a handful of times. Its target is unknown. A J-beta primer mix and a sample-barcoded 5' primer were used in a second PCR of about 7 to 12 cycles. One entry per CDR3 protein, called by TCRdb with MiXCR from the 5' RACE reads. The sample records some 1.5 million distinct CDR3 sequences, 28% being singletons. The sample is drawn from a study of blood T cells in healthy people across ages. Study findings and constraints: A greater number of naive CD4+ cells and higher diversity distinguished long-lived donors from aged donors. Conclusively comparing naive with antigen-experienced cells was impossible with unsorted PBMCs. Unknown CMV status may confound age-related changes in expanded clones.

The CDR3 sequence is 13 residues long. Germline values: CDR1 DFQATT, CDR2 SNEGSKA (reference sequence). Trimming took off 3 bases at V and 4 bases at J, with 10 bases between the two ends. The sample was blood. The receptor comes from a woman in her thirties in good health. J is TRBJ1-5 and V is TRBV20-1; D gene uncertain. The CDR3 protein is CSASESINQPQHF. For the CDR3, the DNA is TGCAGTGCTAGTGAATCGATTAATCAGCCCCAGCATTTT.